This TCR beta chain derives from a study of Graves' ophthalmopathy and Graves' hyperthyroidism. TCR beta CDR3 regions were amplified from RNA transcripts. The workflow started with a first-round RT-PCR run with HTBI primers and then moved on to a second-round multiplex PCR. MiXCR was run by TCRdb on the multiplex PCR reads, yielding one entry per CDR3 protein. The table lists just over 400,000 distinct CDR3 sequences, 20% to 25% of them singletons. In its sample, this clonotype was seen many times. Its antigen is undetermined. J lost 4 bases, V lost 8 bases, and 9 bases had no gene match. Germline V gives CDR1 SGHAT, CDR2 FQDESV (reference sequence). The CDR3 contains 15 residues. Broader study findings: Sensitivity of 60% to 71% and specificity of less than 75% were achieved by the model that predicted ophthalmopathy progression.

This chain connects TRBV11-1 to TRBJ1-3; 9 nucleotides align to TRBD1. The sample taken for sequencing was peripheral blood. This clonotype was sampled from a woman in her late teens or twenties with stable Graves' hyperthyroidism. DNA for the CDR3: TGTGCCAGCGCACCGGGACAGGGCGAAGGAAACACCATATATTTT. Translated: CASAPGQGEGNTIYF.